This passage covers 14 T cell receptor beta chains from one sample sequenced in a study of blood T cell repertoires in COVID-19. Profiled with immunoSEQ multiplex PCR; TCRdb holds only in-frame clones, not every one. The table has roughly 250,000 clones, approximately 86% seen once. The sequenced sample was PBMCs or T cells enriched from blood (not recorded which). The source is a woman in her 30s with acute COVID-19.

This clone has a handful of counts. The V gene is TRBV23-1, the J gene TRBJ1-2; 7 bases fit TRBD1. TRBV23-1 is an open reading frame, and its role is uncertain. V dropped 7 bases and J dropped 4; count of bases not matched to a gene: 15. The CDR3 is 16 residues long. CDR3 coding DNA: TGCGCCAGCATTCCTCCAGGGGGACAGAGAAGCTATGGCTACACCTTC. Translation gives CASIPPGGQRSYGYTF.

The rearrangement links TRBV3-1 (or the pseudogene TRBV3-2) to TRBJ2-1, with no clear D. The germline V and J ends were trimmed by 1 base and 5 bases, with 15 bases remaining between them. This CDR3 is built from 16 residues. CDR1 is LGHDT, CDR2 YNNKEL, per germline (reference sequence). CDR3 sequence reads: CASSQVAGVRHNEQFF. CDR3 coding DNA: TGTGCCAGCAGCCAAGTGGCAGGTGTCCGACACAATGAGCAGTTCTTC.

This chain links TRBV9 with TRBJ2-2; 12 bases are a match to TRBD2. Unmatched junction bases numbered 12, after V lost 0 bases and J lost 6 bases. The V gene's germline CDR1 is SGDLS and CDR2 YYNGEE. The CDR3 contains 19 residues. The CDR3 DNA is TGTGCCAGCAGCGTAGTTCCGACTAGCGGGAGTTCTTCAGCCGGGGAGCTGTTTTTT. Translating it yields CASSVVPTSGSSSAGELFF.

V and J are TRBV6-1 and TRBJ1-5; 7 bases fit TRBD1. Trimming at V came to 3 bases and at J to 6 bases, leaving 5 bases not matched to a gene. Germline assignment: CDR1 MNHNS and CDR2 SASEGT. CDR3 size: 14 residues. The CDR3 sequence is CASSEGTAAQPQHF. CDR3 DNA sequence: TGTGCCAGCAGTGAGGGGACAGCAGCTCAGCCCCAGCATTTT.

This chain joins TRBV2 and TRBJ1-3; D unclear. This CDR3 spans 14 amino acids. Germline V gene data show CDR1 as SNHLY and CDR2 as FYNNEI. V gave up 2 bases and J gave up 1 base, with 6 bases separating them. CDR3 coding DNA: TGTGCCAGCAGTGAACAGATGTCTGGAAACACCATATATTTT. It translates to CASSEQMSGNTIYF. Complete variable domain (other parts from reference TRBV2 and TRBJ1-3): EPEVTQTPSHQVTQMGQEVILRCVPISNHLYFYWYRQILGQKVEFLVSFYNNEISEKSEIFDDQFSVERPDGSNFTLKIRSTKLEDSAMYFCASSEQMSGNTIYFGEGSWLTVV.

CDR3 residues: CASSPTSRDIQYF. DNA for the CDR3: TGTGCCAGCAGTCCGACTAGCAGGGACATTCAGTACTTC. The chain couples TRBV9 to TRBJ2-4; 7 bases align to TRBD2. CDR1 and CDR2 (germline): SGDLS, YYNGEE. The CDR3 contains 13 residues. The V and J ends lost 5 bases and 8 bases, in that order; junction bases with no gene match: 7.

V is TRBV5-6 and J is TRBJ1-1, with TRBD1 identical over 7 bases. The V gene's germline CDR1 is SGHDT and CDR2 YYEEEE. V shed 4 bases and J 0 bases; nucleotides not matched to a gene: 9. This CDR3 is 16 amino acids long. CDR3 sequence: CASSPGQAALNTEAFF. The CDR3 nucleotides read TGTGCCAGCAGCCCAGGACAGGCGGCCTTGAACACTGAAGCTTTCTTT. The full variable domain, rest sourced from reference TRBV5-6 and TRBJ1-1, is DAGVTQSPTHLIKTRGQQVTLRCSPKSGHDTVSWYQQALGQGPQFIFQYYEEEERQRGNFPDRFSGHQFPNYSSELNVNALLLGDSALYLCASSPGQAALNTEAFFGQGTRLTVV.

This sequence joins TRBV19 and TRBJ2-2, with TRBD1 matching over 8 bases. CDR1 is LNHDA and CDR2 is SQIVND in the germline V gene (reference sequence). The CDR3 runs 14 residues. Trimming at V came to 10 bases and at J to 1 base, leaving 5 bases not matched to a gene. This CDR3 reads CATGQGGNTGELFF. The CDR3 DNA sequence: TGTGCCACAGGACAGGGCGGGAACACCGGGGAGCTGTTTTTT.

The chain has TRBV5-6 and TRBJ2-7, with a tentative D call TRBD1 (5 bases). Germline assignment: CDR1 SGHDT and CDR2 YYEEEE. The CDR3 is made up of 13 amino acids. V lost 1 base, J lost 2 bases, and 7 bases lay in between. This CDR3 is CASSLNRPYEQYF. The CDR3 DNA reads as TGTGCCAGCAGCTTGAACAGGCCCTACGAGCAGTACTTC.

The CDR3: CASYREGAEAFF. The CDR3 DNA sequence: TGTGCCAGTTACAGGGAAGGCGCTGAAGCTTTCTTT. The chain has TRBV28 and TRBJ1-1, with D possibly TRBD1 on 6 matching bases. The CDR3 is 12 amino acids. Germline lookup yields CDR1 MDHEN and CDR2 SYDVKM. V was pared by 9 bases and J by 6 bases, with 14 bases between. Full variable domain (remainder filled in from reference TRBV28 and TRBJ1-1): DVKVTQSSRYLVKRTGEKVFLECVQDMDHENMFWYRQDPGLGLRLIYFSYDVKMKEKGDIPEGYSVSREKKERFSLILESASTNQTSMYLCASYREGAEAFFGQGTRLTVV.

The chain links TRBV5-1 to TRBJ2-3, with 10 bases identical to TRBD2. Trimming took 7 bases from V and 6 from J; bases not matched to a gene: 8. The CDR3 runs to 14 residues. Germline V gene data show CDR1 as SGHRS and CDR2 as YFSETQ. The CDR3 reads CASCPGTSDDTQYF. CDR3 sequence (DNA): TGCGCCAGCTGCCCGGGGACTAGCGACGATACGCAGTATTTT.

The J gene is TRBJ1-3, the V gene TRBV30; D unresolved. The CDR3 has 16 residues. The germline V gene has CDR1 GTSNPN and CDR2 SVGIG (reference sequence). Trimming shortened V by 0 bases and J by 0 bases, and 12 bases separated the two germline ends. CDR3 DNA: TGTGCCTGGAGTGTAGGCAACAGTCTCTCTGGAAACACCATATATTTT. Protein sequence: CAWSVGNSLSGNTIYF.

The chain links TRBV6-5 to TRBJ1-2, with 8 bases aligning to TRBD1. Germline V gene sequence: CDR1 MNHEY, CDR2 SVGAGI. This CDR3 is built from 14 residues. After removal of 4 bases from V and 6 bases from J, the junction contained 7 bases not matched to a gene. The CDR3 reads CASSFRTGFDGYTF. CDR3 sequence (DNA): TGTGCCAGCAGTTTCCGGACAGGGTTCGATGGCTACACCTTC.

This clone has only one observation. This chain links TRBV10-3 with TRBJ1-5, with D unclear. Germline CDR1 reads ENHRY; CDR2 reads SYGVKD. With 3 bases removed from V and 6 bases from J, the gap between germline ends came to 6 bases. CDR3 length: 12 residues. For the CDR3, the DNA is TGTGCCATCAGTGACGGAGGTCAGCCCCAGCATTTT. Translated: CAISDGGQPQHF.